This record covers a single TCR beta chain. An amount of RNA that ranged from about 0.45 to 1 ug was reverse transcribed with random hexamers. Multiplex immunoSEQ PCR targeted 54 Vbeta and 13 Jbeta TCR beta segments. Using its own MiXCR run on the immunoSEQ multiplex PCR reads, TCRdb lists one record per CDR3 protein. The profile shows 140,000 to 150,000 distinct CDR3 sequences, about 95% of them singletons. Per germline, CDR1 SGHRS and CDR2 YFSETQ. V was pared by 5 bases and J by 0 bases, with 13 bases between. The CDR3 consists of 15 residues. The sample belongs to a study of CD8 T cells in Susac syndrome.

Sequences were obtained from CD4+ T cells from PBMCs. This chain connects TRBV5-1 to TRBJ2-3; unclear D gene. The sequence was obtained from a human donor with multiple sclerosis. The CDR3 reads CASSFTWDSTDTQYF. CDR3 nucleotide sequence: TGCGCCAGCAGTTTCACTTGGGATAGCACAGATACGCAGTATTTT.